This T cell receptor (beta chain) was recovered during a study of T cell responses to AZD1222 COVID-19 vaccine. Whole-study results and caveats: As reported, nearly half of all spike-specific TCRs target variant regions that are unmutated. There were mostly white British donors and more females than males, and clonal diversity was possibly underestimated.

Concerning this clone itself: Its antigen is undetermined.

Produced via immunoSEQ multiplex PCR; TCRdb's table is partial and in-frame only. The sample shows 190,000 or so clones, more than 75% of them seen only once. Germline CDR1 SGHRS, CDR2 YFSETQ. The CDR3 spans 14 residues. V dropped 2 bases and J dropped 1 base, with 9 bases sitting between them. The source was peripheral blood, collected 28 days after the second AZD1222 dose. V and J are TRBV5-1 and TRBJ1-1; D might be TRBD1 (5 bases). This TCR came from an adult who received the AZD1222 COVID-19 vaccine. In DNA, the CDR3 is TGCGCCAGCAGCTTATCGGGGCGGAACACTGAAGCTTTCTTT. Its protein product is CASSLSGRNTEAFF.